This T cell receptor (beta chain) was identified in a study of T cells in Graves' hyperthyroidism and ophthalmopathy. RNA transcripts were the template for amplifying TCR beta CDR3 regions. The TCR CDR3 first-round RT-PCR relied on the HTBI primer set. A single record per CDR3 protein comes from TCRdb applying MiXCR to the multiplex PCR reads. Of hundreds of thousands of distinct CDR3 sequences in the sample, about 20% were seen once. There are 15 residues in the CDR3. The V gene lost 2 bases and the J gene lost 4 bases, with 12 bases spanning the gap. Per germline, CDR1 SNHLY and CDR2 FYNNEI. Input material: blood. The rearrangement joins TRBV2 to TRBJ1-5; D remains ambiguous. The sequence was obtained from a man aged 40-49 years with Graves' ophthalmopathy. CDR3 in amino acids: CASSERGRANQPQHF. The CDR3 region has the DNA TGTGCCAGCAGTGAACGGGGTAGAGCTAATCAGCCCCAGCATTTT.